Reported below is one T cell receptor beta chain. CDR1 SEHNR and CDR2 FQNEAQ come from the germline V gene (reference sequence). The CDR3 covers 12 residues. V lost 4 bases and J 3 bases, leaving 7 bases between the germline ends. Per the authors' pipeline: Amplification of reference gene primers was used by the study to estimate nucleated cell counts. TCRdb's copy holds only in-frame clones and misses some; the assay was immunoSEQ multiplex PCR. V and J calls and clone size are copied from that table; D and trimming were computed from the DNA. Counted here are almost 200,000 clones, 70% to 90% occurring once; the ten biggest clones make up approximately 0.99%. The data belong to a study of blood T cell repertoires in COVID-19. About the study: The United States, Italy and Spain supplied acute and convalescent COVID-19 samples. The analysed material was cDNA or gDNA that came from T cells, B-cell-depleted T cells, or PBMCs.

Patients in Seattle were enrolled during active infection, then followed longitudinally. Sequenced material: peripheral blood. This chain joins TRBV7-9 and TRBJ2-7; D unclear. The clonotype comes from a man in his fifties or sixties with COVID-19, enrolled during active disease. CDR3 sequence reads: CASSSQNYEQYF. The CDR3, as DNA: TGTGCCAGCAGCTCACAAAACTACGAGCAGTACTTC.